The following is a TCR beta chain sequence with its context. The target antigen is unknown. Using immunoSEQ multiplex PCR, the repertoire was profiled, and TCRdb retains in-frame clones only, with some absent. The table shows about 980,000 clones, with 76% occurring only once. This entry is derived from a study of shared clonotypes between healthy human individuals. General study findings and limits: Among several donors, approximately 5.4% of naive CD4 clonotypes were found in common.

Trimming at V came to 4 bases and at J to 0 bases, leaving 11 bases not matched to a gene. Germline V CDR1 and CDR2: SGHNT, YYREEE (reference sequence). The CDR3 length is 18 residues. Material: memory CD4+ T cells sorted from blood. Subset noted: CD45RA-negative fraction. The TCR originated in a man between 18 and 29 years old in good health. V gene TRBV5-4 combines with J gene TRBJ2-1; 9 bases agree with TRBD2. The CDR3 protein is CASSLQFLAGSSYNEQFF. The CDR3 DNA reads TGTGCCAGCAGCCTGCAATTTCTAGCGGGAAGCTCCTACAATGAGCAGTTCTTC.